The rows below give T cell receptor beta chains drawn from one sample of a study of shared clonotypes between healthy human individuals. TCRdb's copy holds only in-frame clones and misses some; the assay was immunoSEQ multiplex PCR. In the table there are 550,000 to 850,000 clones, approximately 74% of which are singletons. Material for sequencing was memory CD4+ T cells sorted from blood. The receptors were gathered from a woman in her twenties or thirties in good health. Each CDR3 is given with its conserved first and last residue. D genes are given only for firm matches. Where a row states a size, it is once, few, many or the class of an expanded clone; other rows omit it.

16	-	TRBV28	-	TRBJ1-1	CASSLWDRLMNTEAFF	TGTGCCAGCAGTTTATGGGACAGACTAATGAACACTGAAGCTTTCTTT
15	-	TRBV25-1	-	TRBJ2-7	CASSEYSGRIYEQYF	TGTGCCAGCAGTGAATATTCGGGCAGGATCTACGAGCAGTACTTC
13	-	TRBV5-5	-	TRBJ1-4	CASSLAGEEKLFF	TGTGCCAGCAGCTTGGCAGGGGAGGAAAAACTGTTTTTT
18	-	TRBV4-1	TRBD2	TRBJ2-4	CASSQGLAGVRAKNIQYF	TGCGCCAGCAGCCAAGGACTAGCGGGAGTTCGGGCCAAAAACATTCAGTACTTC
16	once	TRBV4-1	-	TRBJ2-7	CASSQVLSGGSYEQYF	TGCGCCAGCAGCCAAGTTTTATCTGGAGGATCCTACGAGCAGTACTTC
14	-	TRBV19	-	TRBJ2-3	CASSMNLPTDTQYF	TGTGCCAGTAGTATGAATCTTCCCACAGATACGCAGTATTTT
13	few	TRBV29-1	-	TRBJ2-2	CSVLYEGTGELFF	TGCAGCGTTCTGTACGAGGGCACCGGGGAGCTGTTTTTT
15	few	TRBV2	TRBD1	TRBJ1-4	CASSEMGGTVEKLFF	TGTGCCAGCAGTGAAATGGGCGGGACAGTGGAAAAACTGTTTTTT
14	-	TRBV6-1	TRBD2	TRBJ2-1	CASRLAGETGEQFF	TGTGCCAGCAGGTTAGCGGGAGAAACCGGTGAGCAGTTCTTC
21	-	TRBV10-3	TRBD2	TRBJ2-1	CAISPALTSGRDGSSYNEQFF	TGTGCCATCAGTCCCGCATTGACTAGCGGGAGGGATGGAAGCTCCTACAATGAGCAGTTCTTC
13	-	TRBV27	-	TRBJ1-1	CASSPGHLTEAFF	TGTGCCAGCAGTCCCGGACACCTCACTGAAGCTTTCTTT
14	-	TRBV15	-	TRBJ2-2	CATRGGANTGELFF	TGTGCCACCAGGGGGGGGGCAAACACCGGGGAGCTGTTTTTT
15	-	TRBV28	TRBD2	TRBJ2-4	CASSSSGTAKNIQYF	TGTGCCAGCAGCTCTAGCGGGACTGCCAAAAACATTCAGTACTTC
15	few	TRBV7-6	TRBD2	TRBJ2-7	CASSLAPGGSYEQYF	TGTGCCAGCAGCTTAGCCCCGGGAGGGTCCTACGAGCAGTACTTC
15	-	TRBV15	-	TRBJ2-3	CATSKWRGTTDTQYF	TGTGCCACCAGCAAATGGCGGGGCACCACAGATACGCAGTATTTT
13	-	TRBV2	-	TRBJ2-1	CASNADNTNEQFF	TGTGCCAGCAACGCGGACAATACGAATGAGCAGTTCTTC
13	-	TRBV30	TRBD1	TRBJ2-7	CAWSVDRGLEQYF	TGTGCCTGGAGTGTTGACAGGGGACTCGAGCAGTACTTC
14	-	TRBV28	-	TRBJ2-6	CASSSGAGANVLTF	TGTGCCAGCAGTTCCGGGGCTGGGGCCAACGTCCTGACTTTC
14	few	TRBV5-8	-	TRBJ1-4	CASSLGGFNEKLFF	TGTGCCAGCAGCTTGGGAGGTTTTAATGAAAAACTGTTTTTT
14	-	TRBV5-5	-	TRBJ2-7	CASSLVEGVGEQYF	TGTGCCAGCAGCTTGGTGGAGGGGGTTGGCGAGCAGTACTTC
13	once	TRBV19	TRBD2	TRBJ2-5	CASSGTTKETQYF	TGTGCCAGTAGTGGGACTACGAAAGAGACCCAGTACTTC
14	-	TRBV6-5	-	TRBJ1-3	CASSYGGSGNTIYF	TGTGCCAGCAGTTACGGGGGTTCTGGAAACACCATATATTTT
16	-	TRBV7-3	TRBD2	TRBJ2-1	CASSPQPGLARNEQFF	TGTGCCAGCAGCCCCCAACCGGGACTAGCGCGAAATGAGCAGTTCTTC
13	-	TRBV4-2	-	TRBJ2-7	CASSPAGGDEQYF	TGTGCCAGCAGCCCGGCAGGGGGGGACGAGCAGTACTTC
14	-	TRBV23-1	-	TRBJ2-7	CASTRKAAGYEQYF	TGCGCCAGCACAAGGAAGGCGGCGGGATACGAGCAGTACTTC
14	many	TRBV11-2	TRBD1	TRBJ2-2	CASSSQGATGELFF	TGTGCCAGCAGCTCTCAGGGGGCCACCGGGGAGCTGTTTTTT
15	-	TRBV7-7	TRBD2	TRBJ2-5	CASSHPSGGAETQYF	TGTGCCAGCAGCCACCCTAGCGGAGGGGCGGAGACCCAGTACTTC
8	many	TRBV5-1	-	TRBJ2-7	CASSLRPF	TGCGCCAGCAGCTTAAGACCCTTC
16	-	TRBV5-6	-	TRBJ1-5	CASSLYRERSNQPQHF	TGTGCCAGCAGCTTGTACAGGGAACGTAGCAATCAGCCCCAGCATTTT
14	-	TRBV29-1	-	TRBJ2-7	CSVFQGGVPYEQYF	TGCAGCGTTTTTCAGGGGGGGGTTCCCTACGAGCAGTACTTC
14	-	TRBV5-1	TRBD1	TRBJ1-1	CASSGGQGWTEAFF	TGCGCCAGCAGCGGGGGACAGGGTTGGACTGAAGCTTTCTTT
14	-	TRBV15	-	TRBJ2-7	CATSTATSTYEQYF	TGTGCCACCAGCACAGCCACTAGTACTTACGAGCAGTACTTC
15	few	TRBV10-2	TRBD2	TRBJ2-7	CASSEGTSGRWEQYF	TGCGCCAGCAGTGAAGGGACTAGCGGGAGGTGGGAGCAGTACTTC